The rows below give T cell receptor beta chains drawn from one sample of a study of T cells expressing NK-cell markers. Reprocessing the 5' RACE reads, TCRdb reports a single entry for every CDR3 protein and omits DNA. The listing records roughly 300,000 distinct CDR3 sequences. Input material: blood T cells: a sorted CD56 or NKG2C T cell subset, CD4+ or CD8+ T cells, or bulk PBMC T cells (not recorded which). The receptors derive from a woman aged 18 to 75 in good health. The CDR3 runs from the conserved cysteine through the conserved F or W.

j_gene: TRBJ2-3; v_gene: TRBV11-3; CDR3aa: CASSQHAGTSTDTQYF
j_gene: TRBJ2-7; v_gene: TRBV29-1; CDR3aa: CSARTGFHEQYF
j_gene: TRBJ2-2; v_gene: TRBV20-1; CDR3aa: CSAPWGSTGELFF
j_gene: TRBJ1-1; v_gene: TRBV18; CDR3aa: CASSSTGGDTEAFF
j_gene: TRBJ1-4; v_gene: TRBV7-2; CDR3aa: CASSPGLLEKLFF
j_gene: TRBJ1-4; v_gene: TRBV28; CDR3aa: CATTEPRGAKANEKLFF
j_gene: TRBJ2-7; v_gene: TRBV7-8; CDR3aa: CASSLGRTGYEQYF
j_gene: TRBJ2-4; v_gene: TRBV4-3; CDR3aa: CASGRVGANIQYF
j_gene: TRBJ2-5; v_gene: TRBV18; CDR3aa: CASSRTAQETQYF
j_gene: TRBJ2-3; v_gene: TRBV29-1; CDR3aa: CSVGLAGAFTDTQYF
j_gene: TRBJ2-7; v_gene: TRBV27; CDR3aa: CASSLSAGGLNEQYF
j_gene: TRBJ2-5; v_gene: TRBV9; CDR3aa: CASSASGTSGRKETQYF
j_gene: TRBJ2-1; v_gene: TRBV5-1; CDR3aa: CASSSGTSGGEQFF
j_gene: TRBJ1-1; v_gene: TRBV28; CDR3aa: CASRPGQGRTEAFF
j_gene: TRBJ2-7; v_gene: TRBV5-1; CDR3aa: CASSLPSYEQYF
j_gene: TRBJ2-3; v_gene: TRBV5-1; CDR3aa: CASSFGGRAADTQYF
j_gene: TRBJ1-1; v_gene: TRBV9; CDR3aa: CASSVVTDPLNTEAFF
j_gene: TRBJ2-1; v_gene: TRBV7-2; CDR3aa: CASSQRGQGNNEQFF
j_gene: TRBJ1-1; v_gene: TRBV20-1; CDR3aa: CSARDRGGWVNTEAFF
j_gene: TRBJ2-2; v_gene: TRBV5-1; CDR3aa: CASSWIPGTGELFF
j_gene: TRBJ2-7; v_gene: TRBV12-3/TRBV12-4; CDR3aa: CASSPGGHYRYEQYF
j_gene: TRBJ2-1; v_gene: TRBV5-1; CDR3aa: CTSSLDGTYNEQFF
j_gene: TRBJ2-1; v_gene: TRBV19; CDR3aa: CASSIGRLHYNEQFF
j_gene: TRBJ2-3; v_gene: TRBV12-3/TRBV12-4; CDR3aa: CASSQGLAGGAADTQYF
j_gene: TRBJ1-1; v_gene: TRBV24-1; CDR3aa: CATSDHDMGDKQPNTEAFF
j_gene: TRBJ1-5; v_gene: TRBV20-1; CDR3aa: CSARQGLEPQHF
j_gene: TRBJ2-5; v_gene: TRBV27; CDR3aa: CASSPPKGETQYF
j_gene: TRBJ1-3; v_gene: TRBV12-3/TRBV12-4; CDR3aa: CASSFGGSSGNTIYF
j_gene: TRBJ2-7; v_gene: TRBV20-1; CDR3aa: CSGGTGDYEQYF
j_gene: TRBJ2-1; v_gene: TRBV7-8; CDR3aa: CASSPHIVGGALEQFF
j_gene: TRBJ2-5; v_gene: TRBV2; CDR3aa: CASSGTRGTQYF
j_gene: TRBJ2-5; v_gene: TRBV6-2/TRBV6-3; CDR3aa: CASSYSRGLQETQYF